This passage covers 30 T cell receptor beta chains from one sample sequenced in a study of cytomegalovirus exposure and HLA in healthy donors. Primers for the PCR totalled 60 Vbeta and 13 Jbeta. Here immunoSEQ multiplex PCR was the method, and the copy in TCRdb shows in-frame clones only, minus some. The sample has roughly 98,000 clones; 75% to 80% are singletons. The material sequenced was PBMCs. These receptors were collected from a female donor in good health and CMV-seronegative.

This chain joins TRBV5-1 and TRBJ1-6, with TRBD1 as a possible D gene (6 bases). With 4 bases removed from V and 5 bases from J, the gap between germline ends came to 13 bases. CDR1 SGHRS and CDR2 YFSETQ come from the germline V gene. The CDR3 extends over 15 amino acids. The CDR3 region is CASSPMAGDNSPLHF. CDR3 coding DNA: TGCGCCAGCAGCCCGATGGCAGGGGATAATTCACCCCTCCACTTT.

The sample holds a few counts of this clone. The genes are TRBV2 and TRBJ1-2, with D perhaps TRBD1 (6 bases). This CDR3 comprises 12 residues. CDR1 and CDR2 from the germline V gene are SNHLY and FYNNEI. V lost 6 bases and J lost 6, with 11 bases in between. The CDR3 DNA reads as TGTGCCAGCAGCCTCCAGGGGAATGGCTACACCTTC. Its translation: CASSLQGNGYTF. The entire variable domain, with the rest obtained from reference TRBV2 and TRBJ1-2, is as follows: EPEVTQTPSHQVTQMGQEVILRCVPISNHLYFYWYRQILGQKVEFLVSFYNNEISEKSEIFDDQFSVERPDGSNFTLKIRSTKLEDSAMYFCASSLQGNGYTFGSGTRLTVV.

The rearrangement joins TRBV28 to TRBJ2-1, with TRBD1 as a possible D gene (5 bases). This CDR3 region has 11 residues. Trimming took 4 bases from V and 10 from J, leaving 8 bases between them. The germline gives CDR1 MDHEN, CDR2 SYDVKM. CDR3 protein: CASSSRQEQFF. CDR3 nucleotide sequence: TGTGCCAGCAGTTCCAGACAGGAGCAGTTCTTC.

The chain links TRBV14 to TRBJ1-4; a weak D match, TRBD1 (6 bases). The CDR3 contains 19 residues. Germline V gives CDR1 SGHDN, CDR2 FVKESK. V lost 0 bases and J lost 0, with 17 bases in between. The CDR3 loop reads CASSQEGWGHNTTNEKLFF. The CDR3, as DNA: TGTGCCAGCAGCCAAGAAGGTTGGGGACACAATACAACTAATGAAAAACTGTTTTTT.

The DNA of the CDR3 is TGCAGCGTGGAATGGGACAGGGCGAATGAGCAGTTCTTC. Protein sequence: CSVEWDRANEQFF. The chain has TRBV29-1 and TRBJ2-1, with 9 nucleotides matching TRBD1. With 6 bases clipped from V and 7 bases from J, the junction kept 7 bases outside the gene matches. Germline V CDR1 and CDR2: SQVTM, ANQGSEA. CDR3 size: 13 residues.

This clone has only one observation. This chain uses TRBV7-2 with TRBJ2-1; 7 nucleotides agree with TRBD2. Germline V gene data show CDR1 as SGHTA and CDR2 as FQGNSA. The CDR3 length is 16 residues. J lost 7 bases, V lost 6 bases, and 15 bases had no gene match. The CDR3 coding sequence is TGTGCCAGCAGTCTAAGGCCGGGACTGGGGGGGAATGAGCAGTTCTTC. Its translation is CASSLRPGLGGNEQFF. Full variable domain (remainder filled in from reference TRBV7-2 and TRBJ2-1): GAGVSQSPSNKVTEKGKDVELRCDPISGHTALYWYRQSLGQGLEFLIYFQGNSAPDKSGLPSDRFSAERTGGSVSTLTIQRTQQEDSAVYLCASSLRPGLGGNEQFFGPGTRLTVL.

Comment on this clone: One junction end disagrees with the germline gene, perhaps due to a read error. The chain joins TRBV7-8 to TRBJ2-7; 8 nucleotides agree with TRBD1. Germline values: CDR1 SGHVS, CDR2 FQNEAQ. This CDR3 comprises 16 residues. CDR3 loop: CASSSNPRQGSSEQYF. CDR3 sequence (DNA): TGTGCCAGCAGCTCCAATCCGAGACAGGGGTCCTCCGAGCAGTACTTC.

The gene calls are TRBV7-3 and TRBJ2-2; weak D call: TRBD2 (5 bases). Germline V gene lookup returns CDR1 SGHTA and CDR2 FQGTGA. CDR3 length: 17 amino acids. Trimming shortened V by 2 bases and J by 5 bases, and 18 bases separated the two germline ends. Here the CDR3 DNA reads TGTGCCAGCAGCTTATCTCGGGGTCAGTTCCTAACCGGGGAGCTGTTTTTT. Translation gives CASSLSRGQFLTGELFF.

The rearrangement uses TRBV6-5 and TRBJ2-7; 11 bases map to TRBD2. CDR1 is MNHEY and CDR2 is SVGAGI in the germline V gene. This CDR3 contains 15 residues. J lost 4 bases, V lost 6 bases, and 8 bases had no gene match. Written as DNA, the CDR3 is TGTGCCAGCAGCACCGGGACTAGCGGCGTTTACGAGCAGTACTTC. It is translated as CASSTGTSGVYEQYF.

The rearrangement joins TRBV7-3 to TRBJ1-1; no reliable D call. Trimming pared 0 bases from V and 1 base from J, leaving 9 bases between. This CDR3 region has 15 residues. Germline CDR1 and CDR2: SGHTA and FQGTGA. The CDR3 DNA reads as TGTGCCAGCAGCTTAACCGGGTCCTCGAACACTGAAGCTTTCTTT. This codes for CASSLTGSSNTEAFF.

The chain employs TRBV11-2 and TRBJ2-1; no reliable D call. The CDR3 runs to 12 residues. The germline V gene encodes CDR1 SGHAT and CDR2 FQNNGV. Trimming took off 3 bases at V and 9 bases at J, with 9 bases between the two ends. The DNA of the CDR3 is TGTGCCAGCAGCTTTTCAGGCACTGAGCAGTTCTTC. As protein: CASSFSGTEQFF.

The genes are TRBV11-2 and TRBJ2-5, with TRBD1 matching over 7 bases. The CDR3 totals 12 residues. Unmatched junction bases numbered 7, after V lost 8 bases and J lost 7 bases. Germline V CDR1 and CDR2: SGHAT, FQNNGV. CDR3 in DNA: TGTGCCAGCGCCACGACAGGGCCGACCCAGTACTTC. It encodes CASATTGPTQYF.

The rearrangement uses TRBV19 and TRBJ2-6; 7 nucleotides agree with TRBD1. V was pared by 5 bases and J by 2 bases, with 12 bases of the junction left unmatched. The CDR3 totals 18 residues. Germline CDR1 and CDR2: LNHDA and SQIVND (reference sequence). This CDR3 is CASSPMTGSRAGANVLTF. CDR3 in DNA: TGTGCCAGTAGTCCGATGACAGGGAGCAGAGCTGGGGCCAACGTCCTGACTTTC.

The chain links TRBV29-1 to TRBJ2-4; 11 positions match TRBD1. This CDR3 is 15 amino acids long. After removal of 3 bases from V and 7 bases from J, the junction contained 8 bases not matched to a gene. The germline CDR1 and CDR2 sequences are SQVTM and ANQGSEA. The CDR3 coding sequence is TGCAGCGTTGACCCGGGACAGGGGGGAGGGAACATTCAGTACTTC. Translation gives CSVDPGQGGGNIQYF.

The chain is built from TRBV29-1 and TRBJ1-2; 8 bases are a match to TRBD1. This CDR3 spans 15 amino acids. Germline CDR1 reads SQVTM; CDR2 reads ANQGSEA. J was trimmed by 3 bases and V by 2 bases; bases with no gene match: 8. DNA for the CDR3: TGCAGCGTTGAACGGACAGGGAAGTTGGACTATGGCTACACCTTC. Its translation: CSVERTGKLDYGYTF.

The sample holds a few counts of this clone. The chain couples TRBV2 to TRBJ2-7, with D possibly TRBD2 on 5 matching bases. The germline V and J ends were trimmed by 3 bases and 0 bases, with 6 bases remaining between them. The CDR3 runs 13 residues. CDR1 is SNHLY, CDR2 FYNNEI, per germline. CDR3 in DNA: TGTGCCAGCAGTGAGGGGAGCTCCTACGAGCAGTACTTC. Its translation: CASSEGSSYEQYF.

V is TRBV7-3 and J is TRBJ2-3; D perhaps matches TRBD1 (6 bases). The CDR3 contains 13 residues. V was pared by 3 bases and J by 5 bases, with 9 bases between. CDR1 and CDR2 from the germline V gene are SGHTA and FQGTGA. The CDR3 nucleotides are TGTGCCAGCAGCTTTGGACAGTTAGATACGCAGTATTTT. Translating gives CASSFGQLDTQYF. The full variable domain, its missing parts supplied by reference TRBV7-3 and TRBJ2-3, is GAGVSQTPSNKVTEKGKYVELRCDPISGHTALYWYRQSLGQGPEFLIYFQGTGAADDSGLPNDRFFAVRPEGSVSTLKIQRTERGDSAVYLCASSFGQLDTQYFGPGTRLTVL.

The chain couples TRBV7-2 to TRBJ2-6, with D unclear. V lost 5 bases to trimming and J lost 2 bases, with 10 bases between them. CDR3 length: 15 amino acids. The germline V gene has CDR1 SGHTA and CDR2 FQGNSA. The CDR3 coding sequence is TGTGCCAGCAGCCCCTATAGTCCTGGGGCCAACGTCCTGACTTTC. Translating gives CASSPYSPGANVLTF.

This sequence joins TRBV6-4 and TRBJ2-1; 9 positions agree with TRBD1. Germline values: CDR1 MRHNA, CDR2 SNTAGT. J gave up 3 bases and V 0 bases, and 0 bases lay outside the gene matches. The CDR3 sequence is 15 residues long. The CDR3 DNA reads TGTGCCAGCAGTGACTCGGGACAGGGCTACAATGAGCAGTTCTTC. This sequence encodes CASSDSGQGYNEQFF.

The chain combines TRBV6-1 with TRBJ1-1, with unresolved D. The V gene lost 10 bases and the J gene lost 1 base, with 13 bases spanning the gap. Looked up from germline, CDR1 is MNHNS and CDR2 is SASEGT. This CDR3 comprises 13 residues. DNA for the CDR3: TGTGCCACCTCACTGGAGGGGAACACTGAAGCTTTCTTT. Translated: CATSLEGNTEAFF.

The V gene is TRBV5-1, the J gene TRBJ1-6; D gene unclear. The CDR3 is 22 amino acids. The ends were cut back, 3 bases at V and 0 bases at J, with 28 bases in the middle. Per germline, CDR1 SGHRS and CDR2 YFSETQ. CDR3 residues: CASSSGDRRGRYASSYNSPLHF. The CDR3 DNA reads TGCGCCAGCAGCTCCGGAGACCGACGGGGAAGATATGCGAGCTCCTATAATTCACCCCTCCACTTT.

This clone was observed once. The genes are TRBV30 and TRBJ1-3, with D possibly TRBD1 on 6 matching bases. This CDR3 contains 13 residues. Trimming left V 4 bases short and J 5 bases short, with 12 bases between. The germline V gene has CDR1 GTSNPN and CDR2 SVGIG (reference sequence). The CDR3: CAWTPGQRNTIYF. In nucleotides, the CDR3 is TGTGCCTGGACCCCGGGACAACGAAACACCATATATTTT.

This chain links TRBV6-1 with TRBJ2-3; TRBD2 matches 8 bases. The CDR3 spans 14 residues. Germline trimming cut 5 bases from V and 3 bases from J; bases unmatched to any gene: 4. The V gene's germline CDR1 is MNHNS and CDR2 SASEGT. This CDR3 reads CASSLREGTDTQYF. CDR3 nucleotide sequence: TGTGCCAGCAGTCTACGGGAGGGTACAGATACGCAGTATTTT.

The CDR3 region has the DNA TGTGCCAGCACCTCCCGGGGACTCTATGGCTACACCTTC. This translates into CASTSRGLYGYTF. The rearrangement joins TRBV28 to TRBJ1-2; a possible D gene is TRBD1 (5 bases). This CDR3 is 13 amino acids long. The V gene lost 7 bases and the J gene lost 4 bases, with 13 bases spanning the gap. Per germline, CDR1 MDHEN and CDR2 SYDVKM.

This chain links TRBV7-8 with TRBJ1-6, with TRBD1 matching 8 bases. V was clipped by 5 bases and J by 10 bases; unmatched bases: 7. The CDR3 spans 14 residues. Germline V gene sequence: CDR1 SGHVS, CDR2 FQNEAQ. The chain's CDR3 is CASSPGTGKSPLHF. The CDR3 nucleotides are TGTGCCAGCAGCCCCGGGACAGGAAAATCACCCCTCCACTTT.

In its sample, this clone was seen a few times. This rearrangement joins TRBV7-2 to TRBJ2-1; possible D gene TRBD2, 6 bases. This CDR3 is 15 amino acids long. Trimming pared 3 bases from V and 8 bases from J, leaving 17 bases between. CDR1 and CDR2 (germline): SGHTA, FQGNSA. The CDR3, as DNA: TGTGCCAGCAGCTTTCTAGCGCCCGGAGGATATGAGCAGTTCTTC. This sequence encodes CASSFLAPGGYEQFF.

The J gene is TRBJ1-6, the V gene TRBV5-4; TRBD1 matches 7 bases. Germline V gene data show CDR1 as SGHNT and CDR2 as YYREEE (reference sequence). CDR3 size: 15 residues. Unmatched junction bases numbered 10, after V lost 4 bases and J lost 9 bases. This chain's CDR3 is CASSGSRTGSSPLHF. CDR3 nucleotide sequence: TGTGCCAGCAGCGGCTCGAGGACAGGCTCTTCACCCCTCCACTTT.

The rearrangement uses TRBV7-9 and TRBJ2-7, with 12 bases identical to TRBD2. J was trimmed by 7 bases and V by 6 bases; bases with no gene match: 13. Per the germline V gene, CDR1 is SEHNR and CDR2 is FQNEAQ (reference sequence). The CDR3 runs 16 residues. CDR3 DNA sequence: TGTGCCAGCAGACCCAGCGGACTAGCGGGAAGAGGAGAGCAGTACTTC. It specifies CASRPSGLAGRGEQYF.

V usage is TRBV27 and J usage is TRBJ2-7; TRBD2 matches at 8 bases. V was pared by 4 bases and J by 0 bases, with 5 bases of the junction left unmatched. The CDR3 extends over 15 amino acids. The germline gives CDR1 MNHEY, CDR2 SMNVEV (reference sequence). This CDR3 reads CASSSLAVLSYEQYF. CDR3 DNA sequence: TGTGCCAGCAGTTCACTAGCGGTTCTCTCCTACGAGCAGTACTTC.

V and J are TRBV14 and TRBJ1-3, with D tentatively TRBD1 (5 bases). Germline lookup yields CDR1 SGHDN and CDR2 FVKESK. The germline V and J ends were trimmed by 5 bases and 4 bases, with 18 bases remaining between them. The CDR3 is made up of 16 amino acids. This chain's CDR3 is CASSWGRFAGGNTIYF. In nucleotides, the CDR3 is TGTGCCAGCAGCTGGGGACGTTTTGCGGGAGGAAACACCATATATTTT.